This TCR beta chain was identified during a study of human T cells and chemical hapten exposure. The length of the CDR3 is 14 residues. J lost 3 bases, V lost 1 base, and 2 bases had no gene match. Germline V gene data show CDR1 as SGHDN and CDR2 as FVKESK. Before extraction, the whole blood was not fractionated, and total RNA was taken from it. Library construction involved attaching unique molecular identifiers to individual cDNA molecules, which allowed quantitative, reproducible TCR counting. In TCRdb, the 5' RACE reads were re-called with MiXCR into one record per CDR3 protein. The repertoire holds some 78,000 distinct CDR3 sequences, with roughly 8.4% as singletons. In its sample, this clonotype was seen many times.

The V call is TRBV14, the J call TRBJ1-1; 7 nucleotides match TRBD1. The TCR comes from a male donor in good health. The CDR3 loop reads CASSQVRGHTEAFF. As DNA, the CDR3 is TGTGCCAGCAGCCAAGTAAGGGGGCACACTGAAGCTTTCTTT.